This T cell receptor (beta chain) emerged from a study of control samples from healthy donors and cancer patients. The length of the CDR3 is 16 residues. V was pared by 7 bases and J by 0 bases, with 13 bases between. Assay: immunoSEQ multiplex PCR; the TCRdb copy retains only in-frame clones and omits some. Altogether around 200,000 clones are present, 85% to 95% being singletons, with the ten largest covering more than 1.2%. The receptor's source is a young man in good health. V usage is TRBV23-1 and J usage is TRBJ2-6; D not certain. TRBV23-1 is an open reading frame whose function is uncertain. The sample consisted of blood. The CDR3 region is CASTLGSRSGANVLTF. The CDR3 DNA follows: TGCGCCAGCACTCTAGGTTCCCGCTCTGGGGCCAACGTCCTGACTTTC.